The T cell receptor (beta chain) described here comes from a study of tumor and adjacent non-tumor tissue in lung cancer. Study in general: Around 4 million productive TCRbeta reads were obtained per sample on average. Study conclusions and caveats: Patients with more diverse tumor TCRs had worse survival. Significantly higher TCR diversity was found in tumor than normal lung.

The sample holds a few counts of this clonotype. Its antigen is undetermined. This may stem from a read error, because a much larger clone lies one nucleotide away. This sample's RNA came from whole unsorted tissue. This non-tumor lung sample came from over 3 cm beyond the tumor edge. The CDR3 totals 13 residues. In germline, CDR1 is DFQATT, CDR2 SNEGSKA (reference sequence). A modified ARM-PCR protocol with three rounds of nested PCR amplified TCRbeta. One entry per CDR3 protein, called by TCRdb with MiXCR from the multiplex PCR reads. This repertoire shows 80,000 or so distinct CDR3 sequences, approximately 80% found once; its top ten account for about 51%.

The sequenced sample was distant non-tumor lung tissue. V gene TRBV20-1 combines with J gene TRBJ2-5; 8 bases align to TRBD1. The receptor's source is a man between 60 and 75 years old with non-small cell lung cancer. CDR3 protein: CSARGQGGEAQYF. CDR3 bases: TGCAGTGCTCGAGGACAGGGCGGAGAGGCCCAGTACTTC.